The 7 T cell receptor beta chains in this list originate from one sample, sequenced in a study of cytomegalovirus exposure and HLA in healthy donors. PCR employed 60 Vbeta and 13 Jbeta primers. This table comes from immunoSEQ multiplex PCR, and its TCRdb copy is limited to in-frame clones, with some not included. The sample has 150,000 to 200,000 clones; more than 65% are singletons. Sequencing was performed on PBMCs. All receptors derive from a man aged 40-55 years in good health and CMV-seropositive.

V usage is TRBV28 and J usage is TRBJ2-7; 9 bases fit TRBD2. This CDR3 region has 15 residues. Germline V gives CDR1 MDHEN, CDR2 SYDVKM. J lost 0 bases, V lost 6 bases, and 6 bases had no gene match. CDR3 DNA sequence: TGTGCCAGCAGCCCTCCGACTAGCGGCTCCTACGAGCAGTACTTC. As protein: CASSPPTSGSYEQYF.

The count of this clone is one. The chain uses TRBV28 and TRBJ1-1; no clear D. Trimming left V 4 bases short and J 5 bases short, with 8 bases between. The germline V gene encodes CDR1 MDHEN and CDR2 SYDVKM. This CDR3 comprises 12 residues. The CDR3 reads CASSSTGTEAFF. The DNA of the CDR3 is TGTGCCAGCAGTTCTACGGGGACTGAAGCTTTCTTT.

The chain is built from TRBV29-1 and TRBJ2-5, with TRBD2 identical over 8 bases. The J call may be mistaken, given a closer DNA end match to TRBJ2-7. The CDR3 runs 15 residues. Germline CDR1 SQVTM, CDR2 ANQGSEA. This CDR3 reads CSVELLAAGAYEQYF. CDR3 in DNA: TGCAGCGTTGAATTACTAGCGGCAGGAGCCTACGAGCAGTACTTC.

The CDR3 is CASSHRTQGIYGYTF. CDR3 nucleotide sequence: TGTGCCAGCAGCCACCGGACACAGGGGATCTATGGCTACACCTTC. The chain is built from TRBV6-6 and TRBJ1-2; 7 bases agree with TRBD1. CDR1 is MNHNY, CDR2 SVGAGI, per germline (reference sequence). CDR3 length: 15 amino acids. Unmatched junction bases numbered 11, after V lost 6 bases and J lost 4 bases.

This clone has a single count. The chain is built from TRBV19 and TRBJ2-3; 10 nucleotides match TRBD2. With 8 bases clipped from V and 6 bases from J, the junction kept 14 bases outside the gene matches. The CDR3 runs to 16 residues. CDR1 is LNHDA and CDR2 is SQIVND in the germline V gene (reference sequence). The CDR3 coding sequence is TGTGCCAGTGGTCCGCTGGGAGCGGGAGGGGCGGATACGCAGTATTTT. Encoded protein: CASGPLGAGGADTQYF.

The chain joins TRBV7-8 to TRBJ2-5, with D tentatively TRBD1 (8 bases). The CDR3 extends over 14 amino acids. Germline lookup yields CDR1 SGHVS and CDR2 FQNEAQ. V was shortened by 7 bases and J by 7 bases, with 19 bases between the two germline ends. The CDR3 DNA reads TGTGCCAGCACACAGGGGGGACTACGTGGGACCCAGTACTTC. Translated: CASTQGGLRGTQYF.

This chain joins TRBV6-5 and TRBJ1-3; no reliable D call. The CDR3 contains 12 residues. Trimming shortened V by 6 bases and J by 4 bases, and 7 bases separated the two germline ends. Germline V gene lookup returns CDR1 MNHEY and CDR2 SVGAGI. CDR3 DNA: TGTGCCAGCAGGACACTCGGAAACACCATATATTTT. It is translated as CASRTLGNTIYF.